Shown below are 20 T cell receptor beta chains from a single sample sequenced in a study of T cells after yellow fever vaccination. One entry per CDR3 protein, called by TCRdb with MiXCR from the 5' RACE reads. The sample carries approximately 170,000 distinct CDR3 sequences, 9.5% to 12% recorded once. This specimen was CD8+ T cells sorted from PBMCs, taken 15 days after the yellow fever booster vaccination. All receptors derive from a man aged 18 to 30 who received the YFV17D yellow fever vaccine.

The DNA for the CDR3 is TGCAGCGTTGGCCGGCCGGGATCCTACGGCTACACCTTC. It is translated as CSVGRPGSYGYTF. The chain couples TRBV29-1 to TRBJ1-2; no clear D. The V and J ends lost 4 bases and 8 bases respectively, with 17 bases between them. Germline V gene sequence: CDR1 SQVTM, CDR2 ANQGSEA. The CDR3 is made up of 13 amino acids.

The chain combines TRBV10-3 with TRBJ2-7; unclear D gene. This CDR3 is built from 11 residues. With 10 bases removed from V and 4 bases from J, the gap between germline ends came to 11 bases. CDR1 and CDR2 (germline): ENHRY, SYGVKD. CDR3 protein: CATSVGYEQYV. The CDR3 bases are TGTGCCACCTCTGTGGGGTACGAGCAGTACGTC.

The chain couples TRBV5-1 to TRBJ2-7; tentative D call: TRBD2 (5 bases). The CDR3 loop spans 12 amino acids. From germline, CDR1 is SGHRS and CDR2 YFSETQ. Trimming took 7 bases from V and 6 from J, leaving 14 bases between them. The CDR3 nucleotides read TGCGCCAGCGGTTACGGAGGATCCGAGCAGTACTTC. Translated: CASGYGGSEQYF.

The rearrangement links TRBV4-1 to TRBJ2-7; possible D gene TRBD1, 6 bases. The V end was cut by 5 bases, the J end by 4 bases, with 12 bases between. In germline, CDR1 is MGHRA, CDR2 YSYEKL. The CDR3 is 13 residues long. CDR3 protein: CASSDRPGYEQYF. The CDR3 DNA reads as TGCGCCAGCAGCGACAGGCCCGGGTACGAGCAGTACTTC.

A few counts support this clonotype. The chain employs TRBV4-1 and TRBJ1-1, with D unresolved. V dropped 4 bases and J dropped 7 bases, with 19 bases sitting between them. CDR1 is MGHRA and CDR2 is YSYEKL in the germline V gene. CDR3 length equals 15 residues. CDR3 protein: CASSPPDVGWGEAFF. In nucleotides, the CDR3 is TGCGCCAGCAGCCCCCCAGACGTAGGTTGGGGTGAAGCTTTCTTT.

V is TRBV9 and J is TRBJ2-3; D gene ambiguous. Trimming left V 0 bases short and J 8 bases short, with 16 bases between. This CDR3 region has 15 residues. Germline loops: CDR1 SGDLS, CDR2 YYNGEE. This CDR3 is CASSVDWVKEITQYF. The CDR3 coding sequence is TGTGCCAGCAGCGTAGATTGGGTGAAGGAGATTACGCAGTATTTT.

This clonotype was recorded a few times. This chain connects TRBV12-5 to TRBJ2-5; TRBD2 agrees at 12 bases. With V trimmed by 3 bases and J by 2 bases, 4 bases remained unmatched. This CDR3 has 16 residues. Germline V gene data show CDR1 as LGHNT and CDR2 as FRNRAP. The CDR3 is CASGFPSGGDQETQYF. DNA of the CDR3: TGTGCTAGTGGTTTCCCTAGCGGGGGGGATCAAGAGACCCAGTACTTC.

There are many counts of this clonotype. CDR3 protein: CASEGNNYGYTF. The CDR3 nucleotides read TGTGCCAGCGAGGGGAATAACTATGGCTACACCTTC. The V and J genes are TRBV2 and TRBJ1-2, with a weak D call TRBD1 (5 bases). Trimming pared 8 bases from V and 1 base from J, leaving 8 bases between. This CDR3 is 12 amino acids long. Germline V gene data show CDR1 as SNHLY and CDR2 as FYNNEI.

V and J are TRBV27 and TRBJ2-7, with D uncertain. Germline CDR1 and CDR2: MNHEY and SMNVEV (reference sequence). The CDR3 extends over 14 amino acids. V gave up 2 bases and J gave up 6 bases, with 14 bases separating them. The DNA of the CDR3 is TGTGCCAGCAGTTTAGTAGCCGGGCAGCTCGAGCAGTACTTC. Its protein is CASSLVAGQLEQYF.

J is TRBJ1-4 and V is TRBV6-5; D is unresolved. The CDR3 loop spans 15 amino acids. Trimming stripped 7 bases from V and 3 bases from J, with 15 bases between. Germline loops: CDR1 MNHEY, CDR2 SVGAGI. The CDR3 loop reads CASILRWGSNEKLFF. The DNA of the CDR3 is TGTGCCAGCATCCTAAGATGGGGATCTAATGAAAAACTGTTTTTT.

The chain carries TRBV18 and TRBJ2-3; D ambiguous. In germline, CDR1 is KGHSH, CDR2 LQKENI. The length of the CDR3 is 16 residues. Trimming took 1 base from V and 3 from J, leaving 14 bases between them. Here the CDR3 DNA reads TGTGCCAGCTCACCACGTGACTCCTGGGCGACAGATACGCAGTATTTT. Translating gives CASSPRDSWATDTQYF.

This clonotype was found many times. The chain carries TRBV5-1 and TRBJ2-1; the match to TRBD2 covers 8 bases. Unmatched junction bases numbered 15, after V lost 4 bases and J lost 0 bases. The CDR3 covers 19 residues. CDR1 and CDR2 from the germline V gene are SGHRS and YFSETQ. The chain's CDR3 is CASSARGGGLVNSYNEQFF. The DNA for the CDR3 is TGCGCCAGCAGCGCGAGGGGCGGGGGGTTAGTTAACTCCTACAATGAGCAGTTCTTC.

The genes are TRBV7-2 and TRBJ2-1; D not certain. The V gene lost 8 bases and the J gene lost 9 bases, with 14 bases spanning the gap. CDR3 length equals 12 residues. Germline CDR1 is SGHTA and CDR2 is FQGNSA. The CDR3 loop is CASLRIFPEQFF. The CDR3, as DNA: TGTGCCAGCTTACGAATATTCCCTGAGCAGTTCTTC.

At least ten counts were recorded for this clonotype. The chain has TRBV7-9 and TRBJ2-2, with D possibly matching TRBD2 (5 bases). CDR1 is SEHNR and CDR2 is FQNEAQ in the germline V gene (reference sequence). The CDR3 totals 17 residues. V was clipped by 1 base and J by 0 bases, with 12 bases between them. The CDR3: CASSLVGGSANTGELFF. The CDR3 bases are TGTGCCAGCAGCTTAGTGGGCGGGTCCGCGAACACCGGGGAGCTGTTTTTT.

This clonotype was counted many times. The chain recombines TRBV4-3 with TRBJ2-3, with a weak D call TRBD1 (6 bases). V dropped 0 bases and J dropped 3 bases, with 19 bases sitting between them. Looked up from germline, CDR1 is LGHNA and CDR2 is YSLEER. The CDR3 has 18 residues. Written as DNA, the CDR3 is TGCGCCAGCAGCCAAGATTGGGGGCACAGTCCCGAGACAGATACGCAGTATTTT. Translated: CASSQDWGHSPETDTQYF.

In this sample, this clonotype turned up a few times. For the CDR3, the DNA is TGTGCCAGCAGCGCTACAGGGGAAGTATCCTACGAGCAGTACGTC. Its protein product is CASSATGEVSYEQYV. The genes are TRBV5-4 and TRBJ2-7; TRBD1 matches at 7 bases. V gave up 4 bases and J gave up 1 base; unmatched junction bases: 8. The CDR3 contains 15 residues. Germline V gene data show CDR1 as SGHNT and CDR2 as YYREEE (reference sequence).

This chain uses TRBV25-1 with TRBJ2-5; no clear D gene. Germline assignment: CDR1 MGHDK and CDR2 SYGVNS. V was clipped by 1 base and J by 5 bases, with 11 bases between them. The CDR3 extends over 14 amino acids. The CDR3 protein is CASSESGGVETQYF. In DNA, the CDR3 is TGTGCCAGCAGTGAATCAGGCGGAGTGGAGACCCAGTACTTC.

This clonotype has just a few counts. V and J are TRBV7-2 and TRBJ1-2; D possibly corresponds to TRBD1 (6 bases). Germline CDR1 is SGHTA and CDR2 is FQGNSA. V lost 1 base and J lost 0, with 9 bases in between. The CDR3 covers 15 residues. The CDR3 DNA reads as TGTGCCAGCAGCTTAGAGACAGGAGCTAACTATGGCTACACCTTC. As protein: CASSLETGANYGYTF. The full variable domain, with the rest looked up from reference TRBV7-2 and TRBJ1-2, is GAGVSQSPSNKVTEKGKDVELRCDPISGHTALYWYRQSLGQGLEFLIYFQGNSAPDKSGLPSDRFSAERTGGSVSTLTIQRTQQEDSAVYLCASSLETGANYGYTFGSGTRLTVV.

This clonotype was picked up a small number of times. V usage is TRBV7-8 and J usage is TRBJ2-5; 14 bases agree with TRBD2. Germline V lookup: CDR1 SGHVS, CDR2 FQNEAQ. V gave up 4 bases and J gave up 7 bases; unmatched junction bases: 8. The CDR3 loop spans 16 amino acids. CDR3 sequence (DNA): TGTGCCAGCAGCTCATGGACTAGCGGGGGGAAAGGGACCCAGTACTTC. Translated, it gives CASSSWTSGGKGTQYF. The variable domain in full, completed from reference TRBV7-8 and TRBJ2-5, reads GAGVSQSPRYKVAKRGQDVALRCDPISGHVSLFWYQQALGQGPEFLTYFQNEAQLDKSGLPSDRFFAERPEGSVSTLKIQRTQQEDSAVYLCASSSWTSGGKGTQYFGPGTRLLVL.

This clonotype came up a few times. This chain connects TRBV24-1 to TRBJ1-5, with 9 bases aligning to TRBD1. Germline CDR1 and CDR2: KGHDR and SFDVKD. This CDR3 contains 21 residues. Trimming removed 3 bases from V and 5 bases from J; junction bases left unmatched: 22. The CDR3 reads CATSDSTSGQGQSGRDQPQHF. In nucleotides, the CDR3 is TGTGCCACCAGTGATAGTACGTCGGGACAGGGTCAGAGTGGAAGGGATCAGCCCCAGCATTTT.